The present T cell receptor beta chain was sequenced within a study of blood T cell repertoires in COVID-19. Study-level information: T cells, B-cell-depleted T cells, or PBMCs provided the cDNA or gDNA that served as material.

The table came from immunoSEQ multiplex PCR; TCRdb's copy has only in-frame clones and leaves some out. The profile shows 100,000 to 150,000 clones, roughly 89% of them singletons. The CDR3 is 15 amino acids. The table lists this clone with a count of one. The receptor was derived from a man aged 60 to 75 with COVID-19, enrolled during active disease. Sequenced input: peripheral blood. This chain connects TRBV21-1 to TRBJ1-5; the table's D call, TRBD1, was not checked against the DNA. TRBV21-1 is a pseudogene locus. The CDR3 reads CASSKKRQLNQPQHF. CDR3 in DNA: TGTGCCAGCAGCAAAAAGAGACAGCTGAATCAGCCCCAGCATTTT.